Below are 22 T cell receptor beta chains sequenced from a single sample in a study of T cell responses to AZD1222 COVID-19 vaccine. Here immunoSEQ multiplex PCR was the method, and the copy in TCRdb shows in-frame clones only, minus some. The sample has about 180,000 clones; roughly nine tenths are singletons. Sample: peripheral blood, taken on day 0 of AZD1222 vaccination. The receptors originated from an adult in good health.

The chain couples TRBV2 to TRBJ2-5; no definite D call. The CDR3 runs to 13 residues. Germline-derived CDR1 and CDR2 are SNHLY and FYNNEI. Trimming cost V 8 bases and J 5 bases, with 15 bases left between them. CDR3 in amino acids: CASFKTLRETQYF. The CDR3 nucleotides are TGTGCCAGCTTTAAGACATTGAGGGAGACCCAGTACTTC.

This chain joins TRBV5-1 and TRBJ1-1; D possibly corresponds to TRBD1 (5 bases). The V and J ends lost 0 bases and 5 bases respectively, with 11 bases between them. This CDR3 is 14 amino acids long. Looked up from germline, CDR1 is SGHRS and CDR2 is YFSETQ. CDR3 coding DNA: TGCGCCAGCAGCTTGGACGGGGCGGGGACTGAAGCTTTCTTT. Protein product: CASSLDGAGTEAFF.

V and J are TRBV5-1 and TRBJ1-3, with no clear D. The CDR3 has 14 residues. V lost 0 bases, J lost 4 bases, and 8 bases lay in between. Germline CDR1 reads SGHRS; CDR2 reads YFSETQ. The CDR3 sequence: CASSLAFYGNTIYF. Here the CDR3 DNA reads TGCGCCAGCAGCTTGGCGTTTTACGGAAACACCATATATTTT. The variable domain in full, with the rest retrieved from reference TRBV5-1 and TRBJ1-3, is KAGVTQTPRYLIKTRGQQVTLSCSPISGHRSVSWYQQTPGQGLQFLFEYFSETQRNKGNFPGRFSGRQFSNSRSEMNVSTLELGDSALYLCASSLAFYGNTIYFGEGSWLTVV.

V usage is TRBV3-1 (or the pseudogene TRBV3-2) and J usage is TRBJ2-5, with D possibly TRBD2 on 7 matching bases. V was pared by 6 bases and J by 4 bases, with 12 bases between. The CDR3 totals 13 residues. The V gene's germline CDR1 is LGHDT and CDR2 YNNKEL (reference sequence). The CDR3 here is CASRQGGGETQYF. CDR3 nucleotides: TGTGCCAGCAGACAGGGAGGGGGAGAGACCCAGTACTTC.

This clone was seen once. The chain recombines TRBV7-2 with TRBJ2-2, with 9 positions matching TRBD2. CDR1 SGHTA and CDR2 FQGNSA come from the germline V gene. Trimming cost V 5 bases and J 6 bases; bases outside gene matches: 7. CDR3 size: 15 residues. Written as DNA, the CDR3 is TGTGCCAGCAGCCAGGGACTAGCCACCCCCGGGGAGCTGTTTTTT. It codes for CASSQGLATPGELFF.

This rearrangement joins TRBV7-8 to TRBJ1-1; D is undetermined. Trimming left V 1 base short and J 3 bases short, with 12 bases between. Germline CDR1 SGHVS, CDR2 FQNEAQ. The CDR3 is made up of 15 amino acids. CDR3 loop: CASSLERAAYTEAFF. Written as DNA, the CDR3 is TGTGCCAGCAGCTTAGAGAGGGCGGCCTACACTGAAGCTTTCTTT.

This clone appeared a single time. The rearrangement joins TRBV7-2 to TRBJ2-2, with 8 bases fitting TRBD1. The CDR3 runs 14 residues. The V gene end was trimmed by 5 bases and the J gene end by 5 bases; junction bases not matched to a gene: 4. CDR1 is SGHTA, CDR2 FQGNSA, per germline. CDR3 sequence reads: CASSLNRGTGELFF. CDR3 nucleotide sequence: TGTGCCAGCAGCCTCAACAGGGGGACCGGGGAGCTGTTTTTT.

The chain is built from TRBV19 and TRBJ1-1, with D possibly TRBD1 on 5 matching bases. The CDR3 runs 13 residues. Germline CDR1 LNHDA, CDR2 SQIVND (reference sequence). V lost 2 bases, J lost 3 bases, and 7 bases lay in between. The chain's CDR3 is CASSISRDTEAFF. The CDR3 DNA reads TGTGCCAGTAGTATATCCAGGGACACTGAAGCTTTCTTT.

The genes are TRBV5-1 and TRBJ2-1, with a possible D match to TRBD1 (6 bases). The CDR3 extends over 15 amino acids. Trimming took off 4 bases at V and 0 bases at J, with 11 bases between the two ends. CDR1 SGHRS and CDR2 YFSETQ come from the germline V gene. CDR3: CASSRDRSSYNEQFF. The CDR3 nucleotides read TGCGCCAGCAGCCGTGACAGGAGCTCCTACAATGAGCAGTTCTTC.

The chain carries TRBV5-1 and TRBJ1-1; D call uncertain. CDR1 and CDR2 from the germline V gene are SGHRS and YFSETQ. V was shortened by 0 bases and J by 1 base, with 10 bases between the two germline ends. The CDR3 length is 15 residues. CDR3 DNA: TGCGCCAGCAGCTTGGCTGTCGGCAGGAACACTGAAGCTTTCTTT. Translation gives CASSLAVGRNTEAFF.

The chain employs TRBV5-4 and TRBJ2-3; a possible D gene is TRBD1 (6 bases). The V end lost 4 bases, the J end lost 5 bases, and 17 bases lay between the germline ends. Germline lookup yields CDR1 SGHNT and CDR2 YYREEE (reference sequence). The CDR3 covers 15 residues. As DNA, the CDR3 is TGTGCCAGCAGCCGATCTCAGGGGTTAGTAGATACGCAGTATTTT. It translates to CASSRSQGLVDTQYF.

This clone was observed a few times. CDR3 in DNA: TGTGCCAGCAGTGATTCAGCCGGCTCTGGAAACACCATATATTTT. Its translation: CASSDSAGSGNTIYF. The J gene is TRBJ1-3, the V gene TRBV6-1; D unclear. With 3 bases removed from V and 0 bases from J, the gap between germline ends came to 9 bases. The CDR3 has 15 amino acids. Looked up from germline, CDR1 is MNHNS and CDR2 is SASEGT.

The V and J genes are TRBV19 and TRBJ2-7; 8 nucleotides match TRBD1. The CDR3 runs to 15 residues. Germline CDR1 reads LNHDA; CDR2 reads SQIVND (reference sequence). J was trimmed by 0 bases and V by 5 bases; bases with no gene match: 6. The CDR3 DNA sequence: TGTGCCAGTAGTGCCCCTGGACAGGGCTCCTACGAGCAGTACTTC. This codes for CASSAPGQGSYEQYF.

V gene TRBV29-1 combines with J gene TRBJ1-2; 10 bases fit TRBD1. The length of the CDR3 is 13 residues. Germline V gives CDR1 SQVTM, CDR2 ANQGSEA. V was pared by 7 bases and J by 9 bases, with 11 bases of the junction left unmatched. CDR3 protein: CSADGTGVFSYTF. In nucleotides, the CDR3 is TGCAGCGCAGACGGGACAGGGGTTTTTAGCTACACCTTC.

The chain couples TRBV5-1 to TRBJ1-1; TRBD1 is a possible D gene (6 bases). CDR3 length: 16 amino acids. CDR1 is SGHRS and CDR2 is YFSETQ in the germline V gene. V dropped 3 bases and J dropped 4 bases, with 19 bases sitting between them. CDR3 region: CASSSDLQGFVTEAFF. Here the CDR3 DNA reads TGCGCCAGCAGCTCAGACTTACAGGGATTTGTCACTGAAGCTTTCTTT.

The rearrangement joins TRBV21-1 to TRBJ2-2; no DNA check was done on the table's D call, TRBD2. TRBV21-1 is a recognized pseudogene. There are 16 residues in the CDR3. CDR3 protein: CASSSRSGARTGELFF. In DNA, the CDR3 is TGTGCCAGCAGCTCTCGCAGCGGGGCCCGGACCGGGGAGCTGTTTTTT.

This chain connects TRBV11-2 to TRBJ2-6; D gene uncertain. CDR1 SGHAT and CDR2 FQNNGV come from the germline V gene. There are 16 residues in the CDR3. V lost 0 bases and J 0 bases, leaving 6 bases between the germline ends. For the CDR3, the DNA is TGTGCCAGCAGCTTAGAAGTTTACTCTGGGGCCAACGTCCTGACTTTC. Translated: CASSLEVYSGANVLTF.

The rearrangement joins TRBV15 to TRBJ1-2; D may be TRBD1 (6 bases). This CDR3 is 16 amino acids long. Germline CDR1 and CDR2: LNHNV and YYDKDF (reference sequence). V lost 0 bases and J lost 2, with 13 bases in between. The CDR3 DNA sequence: TGTGCCACCAGCAGAGATTGGACAGTAGGGAACTATGGCTACACCTTC. Protein product: CATSRDWTVGNYGYTF.

The chain joins TRBV7-8 to TRBJ2-7; 8 bases line up with TRBD2. The CDR3 is made up of 15 amino acids. After removal of 5 bases from V and 0 bases from J, the junction contained 6 bases not matched to a gene. Germline V gene data show CDR1 as SGHVS and CDR2 as FQNEAQ. The CDR3 sequence: CASSRLAGNSYEQYF. The DNA of the CDR3 is TGTGCCAGCAGCCGATTAGCGGGAAACTCCTACGAGCAGTACTTC.

This chain joins TRBV5-4 and TRBJ1-1; D may be TRBD1 (6 bases). V lost 1 base, J lost 4 bases, and 11 bases lay in between. The CDR3 contains 14 residues. Germline CDR1 and CDR2: SGHNT and YYREEE (reference sequence). This chain's CDR3 is CASSLMGAFTEAFF. In DNA form, the CDR3 reads TGTGCCAGCAGCTTGATGGGGGCGTTCACTGAAGCTTTCTTT.

The chain links TRBV19 to TRBJ2-5; the D is unclear. CDR3 length: 13 amino acids. The germline gives CDR1 LNHDA, CDR2 SQIVND (reference sequence). Trimming removed 5 bases at V and 2 bases at J, with 9 bases between. DNA of the CDR3: TGTGCCAGTAGTGAAGGGCGGCAAGAGACCCAGTACTTC. Its translation: CASSEGRQETQYF.

The genes are TRBV28 and TRBJ1-2; TRBD1 matches at 7 bases. The trim removed 5 bases at V and 4 bases at J, leaving 7 bases unmatched. Germline V gives CDR1 MDHEN, CDR2 SYDVKM. This CDR3 has 14 residues. CDR3 nucleotides: TGTGCCAGCAGTGTTCCGGGACAGCTCTATGGCTACACCTTC. Amino acids: CASSVPGQLYGYTF.